These 26 T cell receptor beta chains were all obtained from the same sample, sequenced in a study of synovial regulatory T cells in juvenile arthritis. Profiling relied on immunoSEQ multiplex PCR, and the TCRdb table lists in-frame clones only, not all of them. This sample's clone table lists 7,500 to 10,000 clones. Input material: Treg cells from blood. The subset here: remaining (HLA-DR-negative) circulating blood Treg cells. Receptor source: a donor between 2 and 35 years old with juvenile idiopathic arthritis.

V gene TRBV7-9 combines with J gene TRBJ2-1. The CDR3 runs to 11 residues. The coding DNA is unavailable. Germline CDR1 SEHNR, CDR2 FQNEAQ (reference sequence). This CDR3 is CASSGYNEQFF.

The chain carries TRBV19 and TRBJ1-2. CDR1 and CDR2 from the germline V gene are LNHDA and SQIVND (reference sequence). The CDR3 sequence is 12 residues long. Nucleotide data are not available. This CDR3 is CASSAVGYGYTF.

The chain joins TRBV2 to TRBJ1-2; TCRdb proposes TRBD1, but this gene call is untestable without DNA. Germline V gives CDR1 SNHLY, CDR2 FYNNEI. This CDR3 comprises 13 residues. No DNA has been recorded. CDR3 protein: CATRDNANYGYTF.

The V gene is TRBV6-6, the J gene TRBJ2-7; absent DNA, TCRdb's TRBD2 call cannot be checked. CDR3 length: 13 residues. Nucleotide data are not available. Germline lookup yields CDR1 MNHNY and CDR2 SVGAGI (reference sequence). CDR3 amino acids: CASHSAAGGPLYF.

The chain carries TRBV7-8 and TRBJ1-4. Germline V gives CDR1 SGHVS, CDR2 FQNEAQ. This CDR3 has 13 residues. No DNA is listed. The CDR3 reads CASSPGRNEKLFF.

This chain joins TRBV5-6 and TRBJ1-1. The CDR3 loop spans 13 amino acids. DNA was not recorded. CDR1 is SGHDT, CDR2 YYEEEE, per germline. CDR3: CASSLWGNTEAFF.

This rearrangement joins TRBV18 to TRBJ1-2; checking the TCRdb D call of TRBD1 is not possible without DNA. The germline gives CDR1 KGHSH, CDR2 LQKENI. The CDR3 sequence is 14 residues long. No DNA is recorded. The CDR3 loop is CASSNGQGDYGYTF.

The chain joins TRBV19 to TRBJ2-2; checking the TCRdb D call of TRBD2 is not possible without DNA. The germline gives CDR1 LNHDA, CDR2 SQIVND (reference sequence). This CDR3 is built from 18 residues. DNA was not recorded. This chain's CDR3 is CASSNWASGIGDTGELFF.

The chain employs TRBV11-2 and TRBJ1-6; as DNA is missing, the TRBD1 call by TCRdb cannot be tested. The CDR3 is made up of 16 amino acids. No DNA was logged. The germline CDR1 and CDR2 sequences are SGHAT and FQNNGV. The CDR3 here is CASSLATGSYNSPLHF.

This clone ranks as medium-sized in terms of frequency. The chain couples TRBV5-4 to TRBJ1-1. Germline values: CDR1 SGHNT, CDR2 YYREEE (reference sequence). CDR3 size: 14 residues. No DNA is listed. CDR3 residues: CASSLYKTNTEAFF.

The rearrangement joins TRBV10-3 to TRBJ1-1. The V gene's germline CDR1 is ENHRY and CDR2 SYGVKD. The CDR3 totals 14 residues. Nucleotide data are not available. The CDR3 loop is CAIRGTSRNTEAFF.

This sequence joins TRBV5-5 and TRBJ1-2; TCRdb gives TRBD1 as the D gene, but with no DNA this cannot be confirmed. CDR3 length: 15 residues. The entry carries no DNA sequence. From germline, CDR1 is SGHKS and CDR2 YYEKEE (reference sequence). The CDR3 loop is CASTPHVSANYGYTF.

The chain recombines TRBV18 with TRBJ2-2. The CDR3 contains 13 residues. No nucleotide data were recorded. CDR1 is KGHSH, CDR2 LQKENI, per germline. The CDR3 here is CASSPPNGAELFF.

This rearrangement joins TRBV11-3 to TRBJ1-1; checking the TCRdb D call of TRBD1 is not possible without DNA. This CDR3 spans 13 amino acids. Nucleotide data are not available. The germline V gene has CDR1 SGHNT and CDR2 YENEEA. CDR3 sequence reads: CASSFGQDTEAFF.

CDR3 protein: CASSGAGGSYGYTF. V is TRBV6-1 and J is TRBJ1-2; the TCRdb call, TRBD1, lacks DNA for checking. Germline CDR1 MNHNS, CDR2 SASEGT. This CDR3 comprises 14 residues. The protein alone is recorded here.

V and J are TRBV5-6 and TRBJ1-2. Germline V gives CDR1 SGHDT, CDR2 YYEEEE. This CDR3 has 16 residues. A DNA sequence was not provided. CDR3 residues: CASSLLGSLFNYGYTF.

The rearrangement uses TRBV10-3 and TRBJ2-5; TCRdb indicates TRBD2, and absent DNA this call remains unverified. The CDR3 has 16 amino acids. The DNA is unrecorded. In germline, CDR1 is ENHRY, CDR2 SYGVKD. CDR3 sequence reads: CAISEVGTSSLWTQYF.

V is TRBV5-6 and J is TRBJ1-2. The CDR3 totals 11 residues. No DNA sequence is on record. From germline, CDR1 is SGHDT and CDR2 YYEEEE. CDR3: CASSLTGGYTF.

The genes are TRBV4-1 and TRBJ2-6; TCRdb reports TRBD1, a call that lacks DNA to check it against. CDR1 and CDR2 from the germline V gene are MGHRA and YSYEKL. This CDR3 comprises 17 residues. Only the protein sequence is given. The CDR3: CASSQERSQAGANVLTF.

This chain uses TRBV11-3 with TRBJ1-2. Germline CDR1 reads SGHNT; CDR2 reads YENEEA. The CDR3 covers 12 residues. The DNA is unrecorded. The CDR3 protein is CASSSGGAGYTF. The variable domain in full, with the rest retrieved from reference TRBV11-3 and TRBJ1-2, is EAGVVQSPRYKIIEKKQPVAFWCNPISGHNTLYWYLQNLGQGPELLIRYENEEAVDDSQLPKDRFSAERLKGVDSTLKIQPAELGDSAVYLCASSSGGAGYTFGSGTRLTVV.

The rearrangement uses TRBV6-1 and TRBJ1-1; the D gene TCRdb calls, TRBD1, cannot be checked with no DNA. CDR1 and CDR2 (germline): MNHNS, SASEGT. CDR3 length: 13 amino acids. No DNA sequence is on record. CDR3 amino acids: CASRQGMHTEAFF.

This chain uses TRBV6-6 with TRBJ1-2; the D call of TRBD1 rests on TCRdb alone, since no DNA is present to check it. This CDR3 is 14 amino acids long. A DNA sequence was not provided. Germline V CDR1 and CDR2: MNHNY, SVGAGI (reference sequence). The CDR3 sequence: CASTTGQRWYGYTF.

The chain combines TRBV11-2 with TRBJ2-6; the TCRdb call, TRBD1, lacks DNA for checking. The CDR3 length is 17 residues. A DNA sequence was not provided. Germline assignment: CDR1 SGHAT and CDR2 FQNNGV. CDR3 sequence reads: CASSLGHGNSGANVLTF.

J is TRBJ2-7 and V is TRBV11-2; the TCRdb call, TRBD2, lacks DNA for checking. Germline V gene sequence: CDR1 SGHAT, CDR2 FQNNGV. The CDR3 spans 15 residues. No DNA has been recorded. The CDR3 protein is CASSSIAGPSYEQYF.

The rearrangement joins TRBV6-1 to TRBJ2-3; TCRdb's D gene call, TRBD1, goes unchecked for lack of DNA. Germline V gene lookup returns CDR1 MNHNS and CDR2 SASEGT. The CDR3 is 15 amino acids. DNA was not recorded. The CDR3 sequence: CASRDVDRGPDTQYF.

The V gene is TRBV10-3, the J gene TRBJ2-1; lacking DNA, the TRBD2 call made by TCRdb goes unchecked. The CDR3 extends over 15 amino acids. No DNA is recorded. CDR1 is ENHRY, CDR2 SYGVKD, per germline. Here the CDR3 reads CAISGLAGSYNEQFF.